Shown below are 5 T cell receptor beta chains from a single sample sequenced in a study of cytomegalovirus exposure and HLA in healthy donors. Generated by immunoSEQ multiplex PCR, the TCRdb table keeps only in-frame clones and is missing some. The repertoire holds some 150,000 clones, with roughly nine tenths as singletons. The sequencing input was PBMCs. These TCRs come from a man aged 18 to 30 in good health and CMV-seronegative.

V usage is TRBV11-2 and J usage is TRBJ2-7, with 8 bases fitting TRBD1. Losses at the gene ends were 5 bases for V and 6 bases for J; bases not matched to a gene: 6. This CDR3 contains 13 residues. CDR1 is SGHAT, CDR2 FQNNGV, per germline. As DNA, the CDR3 is TGTGCCAGCAGCAAGGACAGGGCCGCCGAGCAGTACTTC. It encodes CASSKDRAAEQYF. Using reference TRBV11-2 and TRBJ2-7 for the parts outside the CDR3, the full variable domain is EAGVAQSPRYKIIEKRQSVAFWCNPISGHATLYWYQQILGQGPKLLIQFQNNGVVDDSQLPKDRFSAERLKGVDSTLKIQPAKLEDSAVYLCASSKDRAAEQYFGPGTRLTVT.

This chain uses TRBV11-3 with TRBJ1-2; 8 bases are shared with TRBD1. V trimming: 5 bases; J trimming: 10 bases; junction bases outside the gene matches: 6. Looked up from germline, CDR1 is SGHNT and CDR2 is YENEEA. CDR3 length: 12 amino acids. CDR3 nucleotides: TGTGCCAGCAGCCCGCAGGGGGCGGACTACACCTTC. The encoded protein is CASSPQGADYTF.

The chain has TRBV7-9 and TRBJ2-2; no clear D. V gave up 5 bases and J gave up 1 base, with 8 bases separating them. In germline, CDR1 is SEHNR, CDR2 FQNEAQ (reference sequence). This CDR3 comprises 14 residues. As DNA, the CDR3 is TGTGCCAGCAGCCATCGCAGGAACACCGGGGAGCTGTTTTTT. Translation gives CASSHRRNTGELFF. The whole variable domain, remainder taken from reference TRBV7-9 and TRBJ2-2, is DTGVSQNPRHKITKRGQNVTFRCDPISEHNRLYWYRQTLGQGPEFLTYFQNEAQLEKSRLLSDRFSAERPKGSFSTLEIQRTEQGDSAMYLCASSHRRNTGELFFGEGSRLTVL.

The rearrangement joins TRBV6-6 to TRBJ2-7, with 10 nucleotides matching TRBD1. Germline CDR1 and CDR2: MNHNY and SVGAGI (reference sequence). The CDR3 totals 15 residues. The V and J ends lost 0 bases and 2 bases, in that order; junction bases with no gene match: 1. The CDR3 bases are TGTGCCAGCAGTTACTCTGGACAGGGGGCCTACGAGCAGTACTTC. Its translation: CASSYSGQGAYEQYF.

This rearrangement joins TRBV25-1 to TRBJ1-2; D not resolved. CDR3 length: 14 amino acids. V lost 3 bases, J lost 0 bases, and 8 bases lay in between. CDR1 is MGHDK, CDR2 SYGVNS, per germline. CDR3 amino acids: CASSETKANYGYTF. The CDR3 nucleotides read TGTGCCAGCAGTGAGACTAAAGCTAACTATGGCTACACCTTC.